This TCR beta chain was recovered during a study of CD8 T cells in Susac syndrome. cDNA came from about 0.5 to 1 ug RNA primed by random hexamers. From the immunoSEQ multiplex PCR reads, TCRdb called clonotypes with MiXCR, one entry per CDR3 protein. The top ten hold roughly 0.1% of the sample, which has roughly 170,000 distinct CDR3 sequences, about 93% seen once. TCR beta from blood CD8+ and CD4+ T cells was sequenced. Control patients had untreated stable or active relapsing-remitting multiple sclerosis by revised McDonald criteria. Bulk CD8+ and CD4+ cells came from magnetic negative isolation; CD8+ TEMRA by FACS. This CDR3 is built from 14 residues. J gave up 7 bases and V 2 bases, and 8 bases lay outside the gene matches. Germline CDR1 reads MDHEN; CDR2 reads SYDVKM.

The chain carries TRBV28 and TRBJ2-7, with 7 bases fitting TRBD1. This clonotype was sampled from a human donor with multiple sclerosis. Material for sequencing was CD4+ T cells from PBMCs. The CDR3 DNA reads as TGTGCCAGCAGTTTAGGTCTGGGACAGAGGGAGCAGTACTTC. Its protein product is CASSLGLGQREQYF.